This TCR beta chain was recorded in a study of T cell responses to AZD1222 COVID-19 vaccine. The study, taken as a whole, reports: Reportedly, nearly half the spike-specific TCRs target unmutated variant regions. With two AZD1222 doses given, Spike-specific TCR breadth and depth both rose. In a largely white British group with more females than males, clonal diversity was possibly underestimated.

The CDR3 is made up of 15 amino acids. Germline V CDR1 and CDR2: SGHTA, FQGNSA. With V trimmed by 5 bases and J by 3 bases, 4 bases remained unmatched. A remark on this clone: The antigen remains undetermined.

Profiled with immunoSEQ multiplex PCR; TCRdb holds only in-frame clones, not every one. This table holds more than 30,000 clones, around 87% found once. The sequences come from peripheral blood, collected 28 days after the second AZD1222 dose. The TCR originated in an adult who received the AZD1222 COVID-19 vaccine. V gene TRBV7-2 combines with J gene TRBJ2-7, with 13 positions matching TRBD2. CDR3 sequence reads: CASSTGLAGLYEQYF. The CDR3 bases are TGTGCCAGCAGCACGGGACTAGCGGGGCTCTACGAGCAGTACTTC.